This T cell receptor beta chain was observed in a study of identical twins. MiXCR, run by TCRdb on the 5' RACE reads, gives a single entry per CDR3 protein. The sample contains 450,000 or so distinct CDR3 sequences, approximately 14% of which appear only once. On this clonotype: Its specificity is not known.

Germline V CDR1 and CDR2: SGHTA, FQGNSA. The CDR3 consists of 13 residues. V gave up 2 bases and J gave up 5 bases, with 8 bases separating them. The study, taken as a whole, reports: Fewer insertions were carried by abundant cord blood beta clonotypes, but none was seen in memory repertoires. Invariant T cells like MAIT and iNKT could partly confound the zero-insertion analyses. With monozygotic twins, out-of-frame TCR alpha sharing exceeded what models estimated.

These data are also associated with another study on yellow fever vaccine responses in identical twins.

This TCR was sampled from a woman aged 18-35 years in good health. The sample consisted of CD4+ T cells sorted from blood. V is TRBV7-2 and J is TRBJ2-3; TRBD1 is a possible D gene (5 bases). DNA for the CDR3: TGTGCCAGCAGCTTAACAGGAAGAGATACGCAGTATTTT. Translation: CASSLTGRDTQYF.